Sequencing of this TCR beta chain was carried out in a study of CD8 T cells in Susac syndrome. Notes on the study in general: The relatively small number of individuals in the TCR sequencing and HLA analysis was acknowledged by the study.

This clonotype came up once. Its antigen is undetermined. RNA amounts of about 0.5 to 1 ug underwent reverse transcription with random hexamers. By means of immunoSEQ multiplex PCR, TCR beta CDR3 spanning 54 Vbeta and 13 Jbeta underwent amplification. TCRdb ran MiXCR on the immunoSEQ multiplex PCR reads and lists one entry per CDR3 protein. This sample has some 26,000 distinct CDR3 sequences, with around 94% found just once. Sequencing of TCR beta was undertaken in CD8+ and CD4+ T cells derived from blood. Healthy donors were controls matched for age and sex. V shed 3 bases and J shed 0 bases, with 15 bases lying between them. The CDR3 consists of 18 residues. The germline gives CDR1 SEHNR, CDR2 FQNEAQ (reference sequence).

The sequenced material came from CD8+ T cells from PBMCs. The clonotype originates from a human donor in good health. The chain is built from TRBV7-9 and TRBJ2-6; D unclear. The CDR3: CASSFWVSSPSGANVLTF. The DNA of the CDR3 is TGTGCCAGCAGCTTTTGGGTCAGCAGCCCCTCTGGGGCCAACGTCCTGACTTTC.